The rows below give T cell receptor beta chains drawn from one sample of a study of T cell responses to AZD1222 COVID-19 vaccine. The table came from immunoSEQ multiplex PCR; TCRdb's copy has only in-frame clones and leaves some out. This repertoire shows 150,000 to 200,000 clones, 80% to 95% found once; its top ten account for 10%. Sequencing used peripheral blood, obtained on day 0 of AZD1222 vaccination. Receptors were obtained from an adult in good health. The CDR3 runs from the conserved cysteine through the conserved F or W. A D gene is named only where the DNA matches it firmly. The size field is filled for only some rows; it gives once, few, many or a size class.

TRBV5-1,NA,TRBJ1-1,NA,CASRQFLNTEAFF,TGCGCCAGCCGACAGTTCCTGAACACTGAAGCTTTCTTT
TRBV27,NA,TRBJ2-7,TRBD1,CASSRDRDYEQYF,TGTGCCAGCAGCCGGGACAGGGACTACGAGCAGTACTTC
TRBV6-6,NA,TRBJ1-2,NA,CASRTGSGQIYGYTF,TGTGCCAGCAGGACTGGGTCGGGCCAGATCTATGGCTACACCTTC
TRBV6-2/TRBV6-3,NA,TRBJ2-5,NA,CASSYPALAETQYF,TGTGCCAGCAGTTACCCGGCCCTAGCAGAGACCCAGTACTTC
TRBV18,once,TRBJ1-4,NA,CASSPQAWGIEKLFF,TGTGCCAGCTCACCACAGGCCTGGGGTATTGAAAAACTGTTTTTT
TRBV27,NA,TRBJ2-1,NA,CASSFGDEQFF,TGTGCCAGCAGTTTCGGCGATGAGCAGTTCTTC
TRBV10-1,NA,TRBJ2-7,TRBD1,CASSPGQGALPYEQYF,TGCGCCAGCAGTCCGGGACAGGGGGCCCTGCCCTACGAGCAGTACTTC
TRBV28,NA,TRBJ1-1,NA,CASSLKLMNTEAFF,TGTGCCAGCAGTTTAAAGCTCATGAACACTGAAGCTTTCTTT
TRBV4-1,NA,TRBJ1-1,TRBD1,CASSQAHEGAREAFF,TGCGCCAGCAGCCAAGCCCACGAGGGGGCGCGTGAAGCTTTCTTT
TRBV11-2,NA,TRBJ2-2,TRBD2,CASSLFSGSGFAGELFF,TGTGCCAGCAGCTTATTTAGCGGGAGCGGGTTCGCCGGGGAGCTGTTTTTT
TRBV6-5,NA,TRBJ2-1,TRBD2,CASSLVAGAPYNEQFF,TGTGCCAGCAGTTTGGTAGCGGGGGCCCCATACAATGAGCAGTTCTTC
TRBV28,NA,TRBJ1-5,NA,CASSLGRLRGQPQHF,TGTGCCAGCAGTTTAGGCCGCCTCAGGGGCCAGCCCCAGCATTTT
TRBV7-6,once,TRBJ2-1,NA,CASSLPPSSYNEQFF,TGTGCCAGCAGCTTGCCCCCTAGCTCCTACAATGAGCAGTTCTTC
TRBV3-1/TRBV3-2,NA,TRBJ1-2,NA,CASSPMSSPSGGYTF,TGTGCCAGCAGCCCGATGTCAAGTCCCTCCGGAGGCTACACCTTC
TRBV19,NA,TRBJ1-5,NA,CASSIGEADWIGNQPQHF,TGTGCCAGTAGTATAGGGGAGGCAGATTGGATCGGCAATCAGCCCCAGCATTTT
TRBV7-2,NA,TRBJ1-4,NA,CASSLDFRANEKLFF,TGTGCCAGCAGCTTAGACTTCAGGGCAAATGAAAAACTGTTTTTT